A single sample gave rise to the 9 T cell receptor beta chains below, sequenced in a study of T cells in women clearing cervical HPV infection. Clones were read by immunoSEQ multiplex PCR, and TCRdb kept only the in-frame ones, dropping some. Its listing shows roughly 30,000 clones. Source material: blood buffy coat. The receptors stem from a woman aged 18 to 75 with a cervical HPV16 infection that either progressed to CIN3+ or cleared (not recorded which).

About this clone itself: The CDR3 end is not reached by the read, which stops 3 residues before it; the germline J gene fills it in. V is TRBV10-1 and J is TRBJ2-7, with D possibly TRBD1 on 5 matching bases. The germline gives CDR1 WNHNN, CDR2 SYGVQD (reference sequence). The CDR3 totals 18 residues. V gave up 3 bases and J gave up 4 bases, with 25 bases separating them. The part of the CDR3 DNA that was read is TGCGCCAGCAGTGAAGTCAGGGAACAGTTTCCCTCCCCGTACGAG. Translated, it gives CASSEVREQFPSPYE. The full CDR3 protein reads CASSEVREQFPSPYEQYF.

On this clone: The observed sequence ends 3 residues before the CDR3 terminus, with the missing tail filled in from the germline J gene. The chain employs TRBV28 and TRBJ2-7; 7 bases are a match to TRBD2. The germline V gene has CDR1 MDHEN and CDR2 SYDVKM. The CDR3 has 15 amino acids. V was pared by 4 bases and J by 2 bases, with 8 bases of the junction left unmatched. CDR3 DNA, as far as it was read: TGTGCCAGCAGTTCACTAGCGAGAGTCGCCTACGAG. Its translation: CASSSLARVAYE. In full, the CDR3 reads CASSSLARVAYEQYF.

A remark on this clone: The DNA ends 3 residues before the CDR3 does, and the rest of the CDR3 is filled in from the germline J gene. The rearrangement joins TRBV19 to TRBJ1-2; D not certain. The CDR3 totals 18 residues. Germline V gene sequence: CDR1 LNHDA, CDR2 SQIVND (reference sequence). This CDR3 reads CASSINGLAASSYNDYTF. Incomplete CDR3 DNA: TGTGCCAGTAGTATCAATGGACTAGCCGCGAGCTCCTACAATGAC.

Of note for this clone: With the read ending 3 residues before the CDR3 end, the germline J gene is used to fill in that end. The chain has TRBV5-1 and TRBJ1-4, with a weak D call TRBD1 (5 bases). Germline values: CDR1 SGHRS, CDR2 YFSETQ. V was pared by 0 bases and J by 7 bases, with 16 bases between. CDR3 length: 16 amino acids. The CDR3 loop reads CASSLAVSGFVEKLFF. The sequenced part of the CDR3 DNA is TGCGCCAGCAGCTTGGCCGTCTCAGGGTTTGTTGAAAAA.

CDR3 sequence: CASNPGTEAFF. Incomplete CDR3 DNA: TGTGCCAGCAACCCGGGTACTGAA. The V gene is TRBV7-9, the J gene TRBJ1-1, with D unclear. With the read ending 3 residues before the CDR3 end, the germline J gene is used to fill in that end. Looked up from germline, CDR1 is SEHNR and CDR2 is FQNEAQ (reference sequence). V was pared by 7 bases and J by 5 bases, with 8 bases between. The CDR3 totals 11 residues.

The CDR3: CASSSGQGSLSYEQYF. The covered CDR3 bases are TGTGCCAGCAGTTCCGGACAGGGGTCCCTCTCCTACGAG. V gene TRBV13 combines with J gene TRBJ2-7, with 9 bases aligning to TRBD1. The read gets to within 3 residues of the CDR3 end, and the germline J gene fills in the rest. CDR1 PRHDT and CDR2 FYEKMQ come from the germline V gene (reference sequence). V gave up 6 bases and J gave up 0 bases; unmatched junction bases: 9. CDR3 size: 16 residues.

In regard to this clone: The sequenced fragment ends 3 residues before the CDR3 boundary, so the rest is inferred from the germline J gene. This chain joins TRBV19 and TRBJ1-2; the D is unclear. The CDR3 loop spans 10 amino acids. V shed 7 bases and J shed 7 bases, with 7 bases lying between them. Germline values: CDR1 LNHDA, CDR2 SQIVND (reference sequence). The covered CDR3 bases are TGTGCCAGTAAAGCGGGTGGC. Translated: CASKAGG. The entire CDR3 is CASKAGGYTF.

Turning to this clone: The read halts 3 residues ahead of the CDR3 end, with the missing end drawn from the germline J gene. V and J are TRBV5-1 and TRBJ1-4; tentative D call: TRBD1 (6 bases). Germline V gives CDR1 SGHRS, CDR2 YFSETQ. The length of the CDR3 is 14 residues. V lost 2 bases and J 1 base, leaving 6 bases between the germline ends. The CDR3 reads CASSLQGTNEKLFF. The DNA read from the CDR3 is TGCGCCAGCAGCTTACAGGGAACTAATGAAAAA.

The CDR3 spells CSAKIAGESDTQYF. The covered CDR3 bases are TGCAGTGCTAAGATTGCGGGAGAGTCAGATACG. The V call is TRBV20-1, the J call TRBJ2-3, with 7 bases identical to TRBD2. The read ends 3 residues before the CDR3 terminus; that terminus is restored from the germline J gene. In germline, CDR1 is DFQATT, CDR2 SNEGSKA (reference sequence). V lost 4 bases, J lost 4 bases, and 8 bases stayed unmatched. This CDR3 comprises 14 residues.